This passage covers 9 T cell receptor beta chains from one sample sequenced in a study of T cell responses to AZD1222 COVID-19 vaccine. Assay used: immunoSEQ multiplex PCR; TCRdb lists only in-frame clones, some missing. The table has 57,000 or so clones, roughly 85% seen once. Source: peripheral blood, taken on day 0 of MenACWY control vaccination. Receptors were obtained from an adult in good health.

The chain joins TRBV5-6 to TRBJ2-5; D is perhaps TRBD2 (7 bases). V was pared by 1 base and J by 5 bases, with 15 bases between. Per the germline V gene, CDR1 is SGHDT and CDR2 is YYEEEE. The CDR3 spans 15 residues. The CDR3 DNA reads as TGTGCCAGCAGCTTGATTTGGGGGGGCGGCGAGACCCAGTACTTC. Its translation is CASSLIWGGGETQYF.

This sequence joins TRBV4-3 and TRBJ2-1, with TRBD2 matching over 8 bases. The CDR3 is 15 residues long. CDR1 LGHNA and CDR2 YSLEER come from the germline V gene. V lost 2 bases, J lost 4 bases, and 4 bases stayed unmatched. The CDR3 nucleotides are TGCGCCAGCAGCCAAACTAGCGGAGCTTACAATGAGCAGTTCTTC. Translation: CASSQTSGAYNEQFF.

This clone was picked up one time. The chain recombines TRBV9 with TRBJ2-7; D perhaps matches TRBD2 (7 bases). V lost 2 bases and J 5 bases, leaving 11 bases between the germline ends. This CDR3 spans 13 amino acids. The germline V gene has CDR1 SGDLS and CDR2 YYNGEE. The CDR3 sequence: CASSVGGADEQYF. In DNA, the CDR3 is TGTGCCAGCAGCGTGGGGGGGGCCGACGAGCAGTACTTC. The full variable domain, with the rest looked up from reference TRBV9 and TRBJ2-7, is DSGVTQTPKHLITATGQRVTLRCSPRSGDLSVYWYQQSLDQGLQFLIQYYNGEERAKGNILERFSAQQFPDLHSELNLSSLELGDSALYFCASSVGGADEQYFGPGTRLTVT.

The chain is built from TRBV7-2 and TRBJ1-5, with TRBD1 identical over 7 bases. The ends lost 5 bases at V and 7 bases at J; junction bases unmatched: 5. The germline V gene encodes CDR1 SGHTA and CDR2 FQGNSA. CDR3 size: 13 residues. Here the CDR3 reads CASSPTGEQPQHF. CDR3 DNA: TGTGCCAGCAGCCCAACAGGGGAACAGCCCCAGCATTTT. Full variable domain (outside the CDR3, taken from reference TRBV7-2 and TRBJ1-5): GAGVSQSPSNKVTEKGKDVELRCDPISGHTALYWYRQSLGQGLEFLIYFQGNSAPDKSGLPSDRFSAERTGGSVSTLTIQRTQQEDSAVYLCASSPTGEQPQHFGDGTRLSIL.

The chain is built from TRBV2 and TRBJ1-5; unclear D gene. Germline V lookup: CDR1 SNHLY, CDR2 FYNNEI. V dropped 6 bases and J dropped 1 base, with 13 bases sitting between them. This CDR3 spans 15 amino acids. The CDR3 nucleotides are TGTGCCAGCAGCCGGGGAATGGTAAGCAATCAGCCCCAGCATTTT. Residues: CASSRGMVSNQPQHF.

The CDR3 is CASSLGRGRGDEQFF. CDR3 in DNA: TGCGCCAGCAGCTTGGGGAGGGGCCGTGGGGATGAGCAGTTCTTC. The V and J genes are TRBV5-1 and TRBJ2-1, with a possible D match to TRBD2 (6 bases). Germline CDR1 and CDR2: SGHRS and YFSETQ. This CDR3 has 15 amino acids. V dropped 0 bases and J dropped 8 bases, with 15 bases sitting between them.

The rearrangement uses TRBV28 and TRBJ2-1; a possible D gene is TRBD1 (5 bases). Germline V gives CDR1 MDHEN, CDR2 SYDVKM. Deletions cut 8 bases from V and 2 bases from J, with 13 bases between. CDR3 length: 14 amino acids. The CDR3 sequence is CASGRQGAYNEQFF. The CDR3 DNA reads as TGTGCCAGCGGCAGGCAGGGCGCCTACAATGAGCAGTTCTTC.

The chain employs TRBV6-5 and TRBJ1-6; 8 nucleotides agree with TRBD1. The trim removed 6 bases at V and 7 bases at J, leaving 5 bases unmatched. The CDR3 totals 14 residues. Germline loops: CDR1 MNHEY, CDR2 SVGAGI. CDR3 amino acids: CASRRTGTNSPLHF. The CDR3 DNA follows: TGTGCCAGCAGACGGACAGGGACCAATTCACCCCTCCACTTT.

The chain carries TRBV24-1 and TRBJ1-4, with TRBD1 matching 10 bases. This CDR3 is built from 18 residues. Germline V gene lookup returns CDR1 KGHDR and CDR2 SFDVKD. The trim removed 2 bases at V and 7 bases at J, leaving 12 bases unmatched. DNA of the CDR3: TGTGCCACCAGTGATTCACGCCTTCGGGACAGGGGTAGTGAAAAACTGTTTTTT. The encoded protein is CATSDSRLRDRGSEKLFF.